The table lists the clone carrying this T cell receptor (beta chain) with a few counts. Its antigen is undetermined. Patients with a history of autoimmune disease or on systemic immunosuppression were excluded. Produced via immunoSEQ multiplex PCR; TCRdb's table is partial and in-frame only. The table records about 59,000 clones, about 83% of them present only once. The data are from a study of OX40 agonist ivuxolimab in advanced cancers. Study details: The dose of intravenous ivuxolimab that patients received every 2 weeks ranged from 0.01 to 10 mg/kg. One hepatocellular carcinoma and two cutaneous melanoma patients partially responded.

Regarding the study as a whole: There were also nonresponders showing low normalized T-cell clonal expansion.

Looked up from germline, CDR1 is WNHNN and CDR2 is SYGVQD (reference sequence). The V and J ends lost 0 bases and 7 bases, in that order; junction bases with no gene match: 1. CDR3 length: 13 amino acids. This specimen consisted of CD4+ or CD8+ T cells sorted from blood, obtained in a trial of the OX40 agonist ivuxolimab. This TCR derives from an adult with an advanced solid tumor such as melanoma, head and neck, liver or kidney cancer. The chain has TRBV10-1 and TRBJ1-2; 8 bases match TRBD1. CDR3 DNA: TGCGCCAGCAGTGAGTCCCAGGGGGCTGGCTACACCTTC. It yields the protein CASSESQGAGYTF.